Listed below are T cell receptor beta chains from one sample, sequenced in a study of cytomegalovirus exposure and HLA in healthy donors. The repertoire was sequenced with immunoSEQ multiplex PCR; TCRdb's copy has only in-frame clones and lacks some. The top ten hold 5.7% of the sample, which has about 160,000 clones, about nine tenths seen once. Sequenced material: PBMCs. These receptors were taken from a woman younger than 45 in good health and CMV-seronegative. The CDR3 runs from the conserved cysteine through the conserved F or W. The order of the fields is J gene, D gene, clone size, V gene, CDR3 protein, CDR3 DNA. A D gene is named only where the DNA matches it firmly. Clone size appears in some rows only: once, few, many, or a class for an expanded clone.

j_call: TRBJ2-3
d_call: NA
clone_size: NA
v_call: TRBV27
cdr3_aa: CASSTQGSAQYF
cdr3_nt: TGTGCCAGCAGTACACAGGGTTCCGCGCAGTATTTT

j_call: TRBJ2-7
d_call: NA
clone_size: NA
v_call: TRBV5-4
cdr3_aa: CASSLGQGTTLEQYF
cdr3_nt: TGTGCCAGCAGCTTGGGGCAGGGTACCACCCTCGAGCAGTACTTC

j_call: TRBJ1-1
d_call: TRBD1
clone_size: NA
v_call: TRBV4-3
cdr3_aa: CASSQVGQGAGITEAFF
cdr3_nt: TGCGCCAGCAGCCAAGTAGGACAGGGGGCGGGGATCACTGAAGCTTTCTTT

j_call: TRBJ2-6
d_call: TRBD1
clone_size: once
v_call: TRBV5-6
cdr3_aa: CASSLKGAAGANVLTF
cdr3_nt: TGTGCCAGCAGCTTGAAGGGGGCTGCTGGGGCCAACGTCCTGACTTTC

j_call: TRBJ2-7
d_call: NA
clone_size: once
v_call: TRBV12-2
cdr3_aa: CASRFYSGRAAHEQYF
cdr3_nt: TGTGCAAGTCGCTTCTATAGCGGGAGGGCCGCCCACGAGCAGTACTTC

j_call: TRBJ2-7
d_call: NA
clone_size: NA
v_call: TRBV4-3
cdr3_aa: CASSQDTGARSYEQYF
cdr3_nt: TGCGCCAGCAGCCAAGATACCGGGGCTCGCTCCTACGAGCAGTACTTC

j_call: TRBJ2-7
d_call: NA
clone_size: NA
v_call: TRBV28
cdr3_aa: CASSLFHGGRSYEQYF
cdr3_nt: TGTGCCAGCAGTTTATTTCACGGGGGGCGCTCCTACGAGCAGTACTTC

j_call: TRBJ1-2
d_call: NA
clone_size: NA
v_call: TRBV5-4
cdr3_aa: CASRTGTINYGYTF
cdr3_nt: TGTGCCAGCAGGACCGGGACGATTAACTATGGCTACACCTTC

j_call: TRBJ2-3
d_call: NA
clone_size: NA
v_call: TRBV7-2
cdr3_aa: CASSGVGGADTQYF
cdr3_nt: TGTGCCAGCAGTGGAGTCGGGGGCGCAGATACGCAGTATTTT

j_call: TRBJ1-6
d_call: NA
clone_size: few
v_call: TRBV2
cdr3_aa: CASNDRSYNSPLHF
cdr3_nt: TGTGCCAGCAATGACAGGTCCTATAATTCACCCCTCCACTTT

j_call: TRBJ1-1
d_call: NA
clone_size: NA
v_call: TRBV5-6
cdr3_aa: CASSLPQWGTEAFF
cdr3_nt: TGTGCCAGCAGCTTGCCACAGTGGGGCACTGAAGCTTTCTTT

j_call: TRBJ2-7
d_call: TRBD2
clone_size: NA
v_call: TRBV25-1
cdr3_aa: CASSATGKLANEQYF
cdr3_nt: TGTGCCAGCAGTGCAACCGGGAAACTAGCGAACGAGCAGTACTTC

j_call: TRBJ1-4
d_call: NA
clone_size: NA
v_call: TRBV27
cdr3_aa: CASSLRADATNEKLFF
cdr3_nt: TGTGCCAGCAGTTTACGGGCAGACGCAACTAATGAAAAACTGTTTTTT

j_call: TRBJ2-7
d_call: TRBD2
clone_size: NA
v_call: TRBV2
cdr3_aa: CASSQPTSVSSYEQYF
cdr3_nt: TGTGCCAGCAGTCAACCGACTAGCGTAAGCTCCTACGAGCAGTACTTC

j_call: TRBJ2-7
d_call: NA
clone_size: NA
v_call: TRBV5-5
cdr3_aa: CASISDSPYEQYF
cdr3_nt: TGTGCCAGCATCAGTGACAGCCCCTACGAGCAGTACTTC

j_call: TRBJ2-1
d_call: TRBD1
clone_size: few
v_call: TRBV27
cdr3_aa: CASSLRKGASYNEQFF
cdr3_nt: TGTGCCAGCAGCTTACGCAAGGGGGCCTCCTACAATGAGCAGTTCTTC

j_call: TRBJ2-1
d_call: TRBD1
clone_size: once
v_call: TRBV19
cdr3_aa: CASMRDRNNEQFF
cdr3_nt: TGTGCCAGTATGCGGGACAGGAACAATGAGCAGTTCTTC

j_call: TRBJ1-6
d_call: NA
clone_size: NA
v_call: TRBV10-3
cdr3_aa: CAISATGNGDSPLHF
cdr3_nt: TGTGCCATCAGTGCCACCGGGAATGGGGATTCACCCCTCCACTTT

j_call: TRBJ1-1
d_call: TRBD1
clone_size: NA
v_call: TRBV7-2
cdr3_aa: CASSWDSFSFRAAFF
cdr3_nt: TGTGCCAGCAGCTGGGACAGCTTTTCTTTTCGTGCAGCTTTCTTT

j_call: TRBJ2-2
d_call: NA
clone_size: few
v_call: TRBV30
cdr3_aa: CAWRGGQGEVRELFF
cdr3_nt: TGTGCCTGGAGGGGAGGTCAGGGCGAAGTGAGGGAGCTGTTTTTT

j_call: TRBJ1-3
d_call: NA
clone_size: NA
v_call: TRBV13
cdr3_aa: CASSGSSGNTIYF
cdr3_nt: TGTGCCAGCTCAGGGAGCTCTGGAAACACCATATATTTT

j_call: TRBJ2-7
d_call: TRBD1
clone_size: NA
v_call: TRBV5-1
cdr3_aa: CASRVDRGLYEQYF
cdr3_nt: TGCGCCAGCAGAGTTGACAGGGGGCTCTACGAGCAGTACTTC

j_call: TRBJ2-7
d_call: NA
clone_size: NA
v_call: TRBV2
cdr3_aa: CASNNRNRAYEQYF
cdr3_nt: TGTGCCAGCAATAATAGGAACAGGGCCTACGAGCAGTACTTC

j_call: TRBJ2-1
d_call: NA
clone_size: NA
v_call: TRBV28
cdr3_aa: CASSLGSEQFF
cdr3_nt: TGTGCCAGCAGTCTGGGGAGTGAGCAGTTCTTC

j_call: TRBJ2-7
d_call: TRBD2
clone_size: NA
v_call: TRBV15
cdr3_aa: CATSSLGSGSSYEQYF
cdr3_nt: TGTGCCACCAGCTCCCTGGGTAGCGGGAGCTCCTACGAGCAGTACTTC

j_call: TRBJ2-3
d_call: TRBD2
clone_size: NA
v_call: TRBV9
cdr3_aa: CASSVGTSGRGDTQYF
cdr3_nt: TGTGCCAGCAGCGTAGGGACTAGCGGGAGAGGAGATACGCAGTATTTT

j_call: TRBJ2-3
d_call: NA
clone_size: NA
v_call: TRBV6-5
cdr3_aa: CASNSAGSTDTQYF
cdr3_nt: TGTGCCAGCAACAGCGCGGGAAGCACAGATACGCAGTATTTT

j_call: TRBJ1-1
d_call: TRBD1
clone_size: NA
v_call: TRBV7-2
cdr3_aa: CASSFSGTGSEAFF
cdr3_nt: TGTGCCAGCAGCTTTTCCGGGACAGGGTCTGAAGCTTTCTTT

j_call: TRBJ2-3
d_call: TRBD2
clone_size: NA
v_call: TRBV11-3
cdr3_aa: CASSLDSLAGLPSTDTQYF
cdr3_nt: TGTGCCAGCAGCTTAGATTCACTAGCGGGTTTGCCTAGCACAGATACGCAGTATTTT

j_call: TRBJ2-5
d_call: NA
clone_size: once
v_call: TRBV29-1
cdr3_aa: CSVENAGVETQYF
cdr3_nt: TGCAGCGTTGAAAACGCAGGGGTAGAGACCCAGTACTTC

j_call: TRBJ1-1
d_call: NA
clone_size: NA
v_call: TRBV6-5
cdr3_aa: CASSYSAMNTEAFF
cdr3_nt: TGTGCCAGCAGTTACTCGGCTATGAACACTGAAGCTTTCTTT

j_call: TRBJ1-6
d_call: TRBD1
clone_size: NA
v_call: TRBV18
cdr3_aa: CASSHLDRGLRDSPLHF
cdr3_nt: TGTGCCAGCTCACACTTGGACAGGGGGCTCAGGGATTCACCCCTCCACTTT

j_call: TRBJ2-7
d_call: NA
clone_size: NA
v_call: TRBV5-6
cdr3_aa: CASSFRRGSGHYSYEQYF
cdr3_nt: TGTGCCAGCAGCTTCAGGCGCGGGTCGGGACATTACTCCTACGAGCAGTACTTC

j_call: TRBJ2-7
d_call: TRBD1
clone_size: many
v_call: TRBV4-2
cdr3_aa: CASSPTGGTHEQYF
cdr3_nt: TGTGCCAGCAGCCCGACAGGGGGCACCCACGAGCAGTACTTC

j_call: TRBJ2-1
d_call: TRBD2
clone_size: NA
v_call: TRBV5-1
cdr3_aa: CASSQTGTSGGAEQFF
cdr3_nt: TGCGCCAGCAGCCAGACCGGGACTAGCGGGGGCGCAGAGCAGTTCTTC

j_call: TRBJ2-7
d_call: TRBD1
clone_size: NA
v_call: TRBV28
cdr3_aa: CASNGRDSLYEQYF
cdr3_nt: TGTGCCAGTAATGGCCGGGACAGCCTTTACGAGCAGTACTTC

j_call: TRBJ2-3
d_call: TRBD2
clone_size: NA
v_call: TRBV7-6
cdr3_aa: CASSLAANTGTRSTDTQYF
cdr3_nt: TGTGCCAGCAGCTTAGCCGCTAACACCGGGACTAGGAGCACAGATACGCAGTATTTT

j_call: TRBJ2-7
d_call: NA
clone_size: once
v_call: TRBV27
cdr3_aa: CASKPGDSYEQYF
cdr3_nt: TGTGCCAGCAAACCGGGGGATTCCTACGAGCAGTACTTC

j_call: TRBJ2-7
d_call: TRBD1
clone_size: few
v_call: TRBV19
cdr3_aa: CASSLTTGNEQYF
cdr3_nt: TGTGCCAGTAGTCTGACGACAGGGAACGAGCAGTACTTC

j_call: TRBJ2-2
d_call: NA
clone_size: NA
v_call: TRBV6-4
cdr3_aa: CASSDPNTGELFF
cdr3_nt: TGTGCCAGCAGTGACCCGAACACCGGGGAGCTGTTTTTT

j_call: TRBJ1-4
d_call: NA
clone_size: once
v_call: TRBV9
cdr3_aa: CASSITGPSEKLFF
cdr3_nt: TGTGCCAGCAGCATAACAGGACCCTCTGAAAAACTGTTTTTT

j_call: TRBJ1-3
d_call: NA
clone_size: NA
v_call: TRBV5-1
cdr3_aa: CASSLGPGGSGNTIYF
cdr3_nt: TGCGCCAGCAGCTTGGGGCCGGGGGGCTCTGGAAACACCATATATTTT

j_call: TRBJ1-4
d_call: TRBD1
clone_size: NA
v_call: TRBV7-9
cdr3_aa: CASSSDRRSREKLFF
cdr3_nt: TGTGCCAGCAGCTCGGACAGGCGATCGCGGGAAAAACTGTTTTTT

j_call: TRBJ1-5
d_call: TRBD1
clone_size: NA
v_call: TRBV12-5
cdr3_aa: CASGSDRVSQPQHF
cdr3_nt: TGTGCTAGTGGTTCCGACAGGGTCAGCCAGCCCCAGCATTTT

j_call: TRBJ1-1
d_call: NA
clone_size: NA
v_call: TRBV18
cdr3_aa: CASSLGRQKNTEAFF
cdr3_nt: TGTGCCAGCTCACTCGGACGGCAAAAGAACACTGAAGCTTTCTTT

j_call: TRBJ2-3
d_call: NA
clone_size: NA
v_call: TRBV25-1
cdr3_aa: CASRGSDTQYF
cdr3_nt: TGTGCCAGCAGAGGGAGCGATACGCAGTATTTT

j_call: TRBJ2-3
d_call: TRBD2
clone_size: NA
v_call: TRBV7-3
cdr3_aa: CASSPGGGTDTQYF
cdr3_nt: TGTGCCAGCAGTCCCGGGGGGGGCACAGATACGCAGTATTTT